Presented here are 17 T cell receptor beta chains from one specimen sequenced in a study of blood T cell repertoires in COVID-19. The method was immunoSEQ multiplex PCR; TCRdb's version includes in-frame clones alone and lacks a portion of them. The sample consists of about 250,000 clones, approximately 86% of them appearing once. Source material: peripheral blood. The receptors originated from a man aged 80 or over with acute or convalescent COVID-19.

The genes are TRBV28 and TRBJ1-2, with 8 bases aligning to TRBD1. The J segment lost 5 bases and the V segment lost 1 base, leaving 3 bases of the junction unmatched. CDR3 length equals 14 residues. CDR1 and CDR2 (germline): MDHEN, SYDVKM. In nucleotides, the CDR3 is TGTGCCAGCAGTTTATTGGACAGGGCGTATGGCTACACCTTC. Translating it yields CASSLLDRAYGYTF.

This clone was detected once. The chain carries TRBV19 and TRBJ1-1; D call uncertain. V lost 3 bases and J 0 bases, leaving 8 bases between the germline ends. The germline gives CDR1 LNHDA, CDR2 SQIVND (reference sequence). The CDR3 covers 14 residues. The CDR3, as DNA: TGTGCCAGTAGTATCACAGCTATGAACACTGAAGCTTTCTTT. The encoded protein is CASSITAMNTEAFF.

J is TRBJ2-7 and V is TRBV7-2, with D perhaps TRBD2 (5 bases). Trimming stripped 2 bases from V and 6 bases from J, with 14 bases between. The CDR3 has 14 amino acids. Germline V gene data show CDR1 as SGHTA and CDR2 as FQGNSA. The DNA of the CDR3 is TGTGCCAGCAGCTTAAATCTAGCCGGAGGCGAGCAGTACTTC. It is translated as CASSLNLAGGEQYF.

A single count supports this clone. This chain joins TRBV5-4 and TRBJ1-4; possibly TRBD1 for D (5 bases). The germline gives CDR1 SGHNT, CDR2 YYREEE (reference sequence). Trimming stripped 0 bases from V and 4 bases from J, with 10 bases between. This CDR3 has 15 residues. CDR3 sequence (DNA): TGTGCCAGCAGCTTGGCCGGGGGACTTAATGAAAAACTGTTTTTT. It specifies CASSLAGGLNEKLFF. The full variable domain, rest sourced from reference TRBV5-4 and TRBJ1-4, is ETGVTQSPTHLIKTRGQQVTLRCSSQSGHNTVSWYQQALGQGPQFIFQYYREEENGRGNFPPRFSGLQFPNYSSELNVNALELDDSALYLCASSLAGGLNEKLFFGSGTQLSVL.

V is TRBV7-3 and J is TRBJ1-1, with D possibly matching TRBD1 (6 bases). CDR1 and CDR2 (germline): SGHTA, FQGTGA. The CDR3 length is 14 residues. V was trimmed by 5 bases and J by 2 bases, leaving 12 bases between them. In DNA, the CDR3 is TGTGCCAGCAGCGCACAGGGAGTCAACACTGAAGCTTTCTTT. As protein: CASSAQGVNTEAFF.

The V and J genes are TRBV3-1 (or the pseudogene TRBV3-2) and TRBJ1-1, with TRBD1 matching 9 bases. Per germline, CDR1 LGHDT and CDR2 YNNKEL (reference sequence). The V segment lost 4 bases and the J segment 6 bases; nucleotides outside the gene matches: 6. This CDR3 is built from 14 residues. Here the CDR3 reads CASSPRDRASEAFF. The CDR3, as DNA: TGTGCCAGCAGCCCCCGGGACAGGGCCTCTGAAGCTTTCTTT.

Regarding this clone: This sample also contains other DNA sequences that code for the same CDR3. The rearrangement joins TRBV29-1 to TRBJ2-3, with D unresolved. The V end was cut by 3 bases, the J end by 0 bases, with 4 bases between. CDR3 length equals 12 residues. CDR1 is SQVTM, CDR2 ANQGSEA, per germline. The CDR3, as DNA: TGCAGCGTTGAGACTAGCACAGATACGCAGTATTTT. Amino acids: CSVETSTDTQYF.

This clone was seen only once. Given a much more abundant clone one base away, this may be a read error. The chain recombines TRBV5-8 with TRBJ2-1; 9 bases fit TRBD2. CDR1 and CDR2 (germline): SGHTS, YDEGEE. CDR3 length: 15 residues. J was trimmed by 4 bases and V by 0 bases; bases with no gene match: 2. The CDR3 nucleotides are TGTGCCAGCAGCTTGGGGCTAGCGGGGTACAATGAGCAGTTCTTC. Amino acid sequence: CASSLGLAGYNEQFF.

The chain carries TRBV6-2 or TRBV6-3 and TRBJ2-5, with 7 positions matching TRBD2. CDR1 is MNHEY, CDR2 SVGEGT, per germline. CDR3 length equals 16 residues. Germline trimming cut 3 bases from V and 2 bases from J; bases unmatched to any gene: 9. DNA for the CDR3: TGTGCCAGCAGTTATTCACGGACTAGTCCACAAGAGACCCAGTACTTC. This encodes CASSYSRTSPQETQYF.

This clone came up once. The V gene is TRBV4-2, the J gene TRBJ1-5, with D hard to call. The germline CDR1 and CDR2 sequences are LGHNA and YNFKEQ. The V end was cut by 0 bases, the J end by 5 bases, with 11 bases between. The CDR3 has 15 residues. Written as DNA, the CDR3 is TGTGCCAGCAGCCAAGATGGAAAGCGAGATCAGCCCCAGCATTTT. Amino acids: CASSQDGKRDQPQHF.

The chain joins TRBV4-2 to TRBJ1-1; 11 nucleotides agree with TRBD1. The CDR3 consists of 19 residues. Germline trimming cut 2 bases from V and 0 bases from J; bases unmatched to any gene: 11. CDR1 and CDR2 (germline): LGHNA, YNFKEQ. The CDR3 DNA reads as TGTGCCAGCAGCCAAAGAGTCGGGACAGGGGGATCCATGAACACTGAAGCTTTCTTT. It is translated as CASSQRVGTGGSMNTEAFF.

This clone has only one observation. This chain joins TRBV9 and TRBJ2-1; D remains ambiguous. The CDR3 has 15 residues. Germline V lookup: CDR1 SGDLS, CDR2 YYNGEE. V lost 3 bases and J lost 7, with 17 bases in between. Here the CDR3 DNA reads TGTGCCAGCAGCGCTCAAAGAGCTATCAAAAATGAGCAGTTCTTC. Translation gives CASSAQRAIKNEQFF.

The chain employs TRBV14 and TRBJ2-7; D gene uncertain. Per germline, CDR1 SGHDN and CDR2 FVKESK. The V end lost 0 bases, the J end lost 7 bases, and 13 bases lay between the germline ends. This CDR3 is built from 14 residues. CDR3 sequence: CASSQENIFYEQYF. CDR3 bases: TGTGCCAGCAGCCAAGAGAACATTTTTTATGAGCAGTACTTC.

The gene calls are TRBV27 and TRBJ1-5, with TRBD1 identical over 7 bases. CDR3 length: 17 amino acids. Trimming at V came to 3 bases and at J to 6 bases, leaving 14 bases not matched to a gene. The germline CDR1 and CDR2 sequences are MNHEY and SMNVEV (reference sequence). CDR3 residues: CASSLEGPRGVGQPQHF. CDR3 DNA sequence: TGTGCCAGCAGTTTGGAGGGGCCCAGGGGGGTGGGTCAGCCCCAGCATTTT.

This chain uses TRBV6-2 or TRBV6-3 with TRBJ1-2; D possibly corresponds to TRBD1 (6 bases). V was clipped by 4 bases and J by 4 bases, with 16 bases between them. In germline, CDR1 is MNHEY, CDR2 SVGEGT. There are 15 residues in the CDR3. In DNA, the CDR3 is TGTGCCAGCAGTTTGGGGGCCTCCAGGGTCTATGGCTACACCTTC. Protein product: CASSLGASRVYGYTF.

V and J are TRBV3-1 (or the pseudogene TRBV3-2) and TRBJ1-2; D is ambiguous. The CDR3 contains 15 residues. Trimming removed 0 bases at V and 6 bases at J, with 14 bases between. Germline V gene lookup returns CDR1 LGHDT and CDR2 YNNKEL (reference sequence). CDR3 nucleotides: TGTGCCAGCAGCCAAGAACCATACAATCTGGATGGCTACACCTTC. Encoded protein: CASSQEPYNLDGYTF.

The chain uses TRBV24-1 and TRBJ1-5; maybe TRBD1 (6 bases). The CDR3 runs to 14 residues. Germline CDR1 reads KGHDR; CDR2 reads SFDVKD. V was clipped by 4 bases and J by 3 bases, with 9 bases between them. CDR3 in amino acids: CATSETGNNQPQHF. CDR3 DNA sequence: TGTGCCACCAGTGAAACAGGGAACAATCAGCCCCAGCATTTT.